A single sample is the source of the 24 T cell receptor beta chains below, sequenced in a study of resident and recirculating memory T cells in vitiligo. The data were produced by immunoSEQ multiplex PCR, yet TCRdb's version contains in-frame clones alone and is incomplete. The profile shows around 70,000 clones, just over 90% of them singletons. Material: blood. Receptors originate from a male donor with vitiligo.

This clone has a single count. The rearrangement uses TRBV27 and TRBJ2-7; 8 bases agree with TRBD1. CDR3 length: 15 amino acids. The junction had 15 bases not matched to a gene; V was cut back by 9 bases and J by 5 bases. From germline, CDR1 is MNHEY and CDR2 SMNVEV (reference sequence). The CDR3 here is CASALKRDRTHEQYF. The CDR3 nucleotides read TGTGCCAGTGCCCTCAAACGGGACAGGACCCACGAGCAGTACTTC.

The chain joins TRBV4-3 to TRBJ2-2; 8 bases are shared with TRBD2. The V gene's germline CDR1 is LGHNA and CDR2 YSLEER. The J segment lost 5 bases and the V segment lost 0 bases, leaving 5 bases of the junction unmatched. The CDR3 is 16 amino acids. The CDR3 nucleotides are TGCGCCAGCAGCCAAGAACGGGGGGGCTGGACCGGGGAGCTGTTTTTT. This encodes CASSQERGGWTGELFF.

V is TRBV7-9 and J is TRBJ1-2, with D tentatively TRBD1 (5 bases). V was clipped by 0 bases and J by 3 bases, with 8 bases between them. CDR1 is SEHNR and CDR2 is FQNEAQ in the germline V gene (reference sequence). CDR3 length equals 14 residues. CDR3 amino acids: CASSLATAHYGYTF. CDR3 nucleotide sequence: TGTGCCAGCAGCTTAGCGACAGCCCACTATGGCTACACCTTC.

This clone was seen only once. V is TRBV19 and J is TRBJ2-1; a possible D gene is TRBD1 (7 bases). The CDR3 totals 18 residues. Germline V gene sequence: CDR1 LNHDA, CDR2 SQIVND (reference sequence). The ends were cut back, 0 bases at V and 0 bases at J, with 15 bases in the middle. The CDR3 sequence is CASSIDWSEGASYNEQFF. CDR3 bases: TGTGCCAGTAGTATAGATTGGTCGGAGGGGGCCTCCTACAATGAGCAGTTCTTC.

The chain joins TRBV7-2 to TRBJ2-2, with D uncertain. Germline V gene data show CDR1 as SGHTA and CDR2 as FQGNSA. This CDR3 comprises 14 residues. V lost 5 bases and J lost 8, with 15 bases in between. The CDR3 DNA follows: TGTGCCAGCAGCCGGCAAACCGACGGGGGGGAGCTGTTTTTT. This codes for CASSRQTDGGELFF. Full variable domain (remainder filled in from reference TRBV7-2 and TRBJ2-2): GAGVSQSPSNKVTEKGKDVELRCDPISGHTALYWYRQSLGQGLEFLIYFQGNSAPDKSGLPSDRFSAERTGGSVSTLTIQRTQQEDSAVYLCASSRQTDGGELFFGEGSRLTVL.

J is TRBJ1-1 and V is TRBV5-1; D remains unclear. Germline CDR1 is SGHRS and CDR2 is YFSETQ. The CDR3 is made up of 16 amino acids. Trimming removed 4 bases at V and 4 bases at J, with 20 bases between. The CDR3 DNA sequence: TGCGCCAGCAGCCCGGACCCGGGAGTAATAGGCACTGAAGCTTTCTTT. This translates into CASSPDPGVIGTEAFF.

In this sample, this clone turned up a few times. The gene calls are TRBV19 and TRBJ1-5, with D maybe TRBD1 (6 bases). The CDR3 extends over 16 amino acids. Germline V gene data show CDR1 as LNHDA and CDR2 as SQIVND (reference sequence). V was cut by 5 bases and J by 0 bases, with 14 bases left in between. The CDR3 sequence is CASSLGLGASNQPQHF. The CDR3 nucleotides read TGTGCCAGTAGTCTGGGTTTGGGGGCTAGCAATCAGCCCCAGCATTTT.

The chain recombines TRBV11-1 with TRBJ1-1, with D hard to call. V gave up 5 bases and J gave up 5 bases, with 15 bases separating them. The germline CDR1 and CDR2 sequences are SGHAT and FQDESV (reference sequence). The CDR3 has 14 residues. The CDR3 loop reads CASSPVVAGTEAFF. Here the CDR3 DNA reads TGTGCCAGCAGCCCCGTGGTCGCGGGGACTGAAGCTTTCTTT. Supplemented by reference TRBV11-1 and TRBJ1-1, the full variable domain reads EAEVAQSPRYKITEKSQAVAFWCDPISGHATLYWYRQILGQGPELLVQFQDESVVDDSQLPKDRFSAERLKGVDSTLKIQPAELGDSAMYLCASSPVVAGTEAFFGQGTRLTVV.

The chain links TRBV6-5 to TRBJ2-7; TRBD1 might be the D (6 bases). The CDR3 is made up of 15 amino acids. Germline CDR1 and CDR2: MNHEY and SVGAGI. Trimming cost V 2 bases and J 4 bases, with 15 bases left between them. CDR3 in DNA: TGTGCCAGCAGTTACCAGGGGCCAAAAGGGTACGAGCAGTACTTC. This codes for CASSYQGPKGYEQYF.

The chain links TRBV6-4 to TRBJ2-5; D is uncertain. With 3 bases removed from V and 7 bases from J, the gap between germline ends came to 12 bases. The CDR3 is 13 residues long. Germline values: CDR1 MRHNA, CDR2 SNTAGT. The CDR3 loop reads CASSESVAGTQYF. CDR3 nucleotide sequence: TGTGCCAGCAGTGAGTCAGTGGCTGGGACCCAGTACTTC.

The V gene is TRBV9, the J gene TRBJ2-7; possible D gene TRBD1, 5 bases. Germline V gene sequence: CDR1 SGDLS, CDR2 YYNGEE. The CDR3 is 13 residues long. Deletions cut 0 bases from V and 3 bases from J, with 7 bases between. The CDR3 DNA reads TGTGCCAGCAGCGTAGAAGACAGCTACGAGCAGTACTTC. This codes for CASSVEDSYEQYF.

The V and J genes are TRBV6-5 and TRBJ1-6, with a tentative D call TRBD1 (5 bases). This CDR3 is built from 16 residues. Germline CDR1 reads MNHEY; CDR2 reads SVGAGI. Trimming took 0 bases from V and 2 from J, leaving 8 bases between them. CDR3 in DNA: TGTGCCAGCAGTTACTCGCCAGGGCCCTATAATTCACCCCTCCACTTT. Its protein product is CASSYSPGPYNSPLHF.

The V gene is TRBV9, the J gene TRBJ2-3, with D perhaps TRBD2 (6 bases). The germline CDR1 and CDR2 sequences are SGDLS and YYNGEE. V gave up 2 bases and J gave up 0 bases, with 10 bases separating them. This CDR3 is 15 amino acids long. The CDR3 DNA sequence: TGTGCCAGCAGCGTCGCCGGGACTAGCACAGATACGCAGTATTTT. It encodes CASSVAGTSTDTQYF.

The rearrangement joins TRBV9 to TRBJ2-2, with D perhaps TRBD2 (5 bases). The CDR3 contains 13 residues. The V end was cut by 4 bases, the J end by 6 bases, with 10 bases between. Germline V gene sequence: CDR1 SGDLS, CDR2 YYNGEE. The CDR3 DNA sequence: TGTGCCAGCAGCCCCACTAGAGCCGGGGAGCTGTTTTTT. This encodes CASSPTRAGELFF. The entire variable domain, with the rest obtained from reference TRBV9 and TRBJ2-2, is as follows: DSGVTQTPKHLITATGQRVTLRCSPRSGDLSVYWYQQSLDQGLQFLIQYYNGEERAKGNILERFSAQQFPDLHSELNLSSLELGDSALYFCASSPTRAGELFFGEGSRLTVL.

V and J are TRBV27 and TRBJ2-7; TRBD1 matches at 7 bases. V dropped 6 bases and J dropped 0; count of bases not matched to a gene: 5. The germline gives CDR1 MNHEY, CDR2 SMNVEV (reference sequence). The CDR3 runs to 14 residues. The CDR3 spells CASSRTGISYEQYF. As DNA, the CDR3 is TGTGCCAGCAGCCGGACAGGCATCTCCTACGAGCAGTACTTC.

The V and J genes are TRBV5-4 and TRBJ1-2, with a tentative D call TRBD1 (5 bases). Germline CDR1 SGHNT, CDR2 YYREEE (reference sequence). V was clipped by 0 bases and J by 4 bases, with 13 bases between them. CDR3 size: 15 residues. This CDR3 is CASSLGGREVYGYTF. The CDR3 DNA reads as TGTGCCAGCAGCTTGGGGGGCAGGGAAGTCTATGGCTACACCTTC.

V and J are TRBV7-2 and TRBJ2-1; 10 bases agree with TRBD1. This CDR3 contains 17 residues. Germline loops: CDR1 SGHTA, CDR2 FQGNSA. Trimming removed 6 bases from V and 3 bases from J; junction bases left unmatched: 11. Here the CDR3 reads CASSPSMDRGNYNEQFF. The CDR3 DNA reads as TGTGCCAGCAGTCCCTCGATGGACAGGGGGAACTACAATGAGCAGTTCTTC.

The chain links TRBV28 to TRBJ2-7, with TRBD2 identical over 8 bases. From germline, CDR1 is MDHEN and CDR2 SYDVKM. The CDR3 contains 15 residues. The junction had 11 bases not matched to a gene; V was cut back by 6 bases and J by 4 bases. This CDR3 reads CASRPAGGAVYEQYF. The CDR3 DNA sequence: TGTGCCAGCAGGCCAGCCGGGGGGGCAGTTTACGAGCAGTACTTC. The variable domain in full, with the rest retrieved from reference TRBV28 and TRBJ2-7, is DVKVTQSSRYLVKRTGEKVFLECVQDMDHENMFWYRQDPGLGLRLIYFSYDVKMKEKGDIPEGYSVSREKKERFSLILESASTNQTSMYLCASRPAGGAVYEQYFGPGTRLTVT.

V usage is TRBV4-3 and J usage is TRBJ2-7; D might be TRBD1 (6 bases). Trimming left V 1 base short and J 5 bases short, with 18 bases between. Per the germline V gene, CDR1 is LGHNA and CDR2 is YSLEER. The CDR3 consists of 16 residues. The DNA of the CDR3 is TGCGCCAGCAGCCAAGGTGGAAACAGGGCTAACCACGAGCAGTACTTC. Translated: CASSQGGNRANHEQYF.

The chain couples TRBV7-9 to TRBJ1-1; D not certain. The CDR3 covers 14 residues. Per germline, CDR1 SEHNR and CDR2 FQNEAQ (reference sequence). Trimming took 2 bases from V and 0 from J, leaving 7 bases between them. In DNA form, the CDR3 reads TGTGCCAGCAGCTTAAATCTTATGAACACTGAAGCTTTCTTT. Its protein is CASSLNLMNTEAFF.

The table lists this clone with a count of one. The V gene is TRBV6-1, the J gene TRBJ2-6; perhaps TRBD1 as D (6 bases). Trimming took 4 bases from V and 2 from J, leaving 12 bases between them. This CDR3 is built from 16 residues. Germline CDR1 reads MNHNS; CDR2 reads SASEGT. CDR3 nucleotide sequence: TGTGCCAGCAGTGTACAGGGTCTGGCTGGGGCCAACGTCCTGACTTTC. This codes for CASSVQGLAGANVLTF.

V and J are TRBV14 and TRBJ2-5; possible D gene TRBD2, 5 bases. CDR1 SGHDN and CDR2 FVKESK come from the germline V gene. The CDR3 runs to 16 residues. V lost 4 bases to trimming and J lost 5 bases, with 20 bases between them. This CDR3 is CASSPYRGLSKETQYF. The CDR3 nucleotides read TGTGCCAGCAGCCCGTACCGGGGATTGTCGAAGGAGACCCAGTACTTC.

The genes are TRBV7-2 and TRBJ1-2, with TRBD1 matching 10 bases. In germline, CDR1 is SGHTA, CDR2 FQGNSA. Germline trimming cut 1 base from V and 6 bases from J; bases unmatched to any gene: 8. The CDR3 runs 16 residues. The CDR3 is CASSLGQSTGGDGYTF. DNA of the CDR3: TGTGCCAGCAGCTTAGGCCAGTCGACAGGGGGCGATGGCTACACCTTC. The full variable domain, in which reference TRBV7-2 and TRBJ1-2 provide the parts outside the CDR3, is GAGVSQSPSNKVTEKGKDVELRCDPISGHTALYWYRQSLGQGLEFLIYFQGNSAPDKSGLPSDRFSAERTGGSVSTLTIQRTQQEDSAVYLCASSLGQSTGGDGYTFGSGTRLTVV.

This chain joins TRBV19 and TRBJ2-7; 7 nucleotides match TRBD2. The CDR3 has 14 amino acids. Germline CDR1 is LNHDA and CDR2 is SQIVND (reference sequence). The V gene end was trimmed by 1 base and the J gene end by 3 bases; junction bases not matched to a gene: 3. CDR3 in amino acids: CASSIGGDYYEQYF. In nucleotides, the CDR3 is TGTGCCAGTAGTATAGGGGGGGACTACTACGAGCAGTACTTC.